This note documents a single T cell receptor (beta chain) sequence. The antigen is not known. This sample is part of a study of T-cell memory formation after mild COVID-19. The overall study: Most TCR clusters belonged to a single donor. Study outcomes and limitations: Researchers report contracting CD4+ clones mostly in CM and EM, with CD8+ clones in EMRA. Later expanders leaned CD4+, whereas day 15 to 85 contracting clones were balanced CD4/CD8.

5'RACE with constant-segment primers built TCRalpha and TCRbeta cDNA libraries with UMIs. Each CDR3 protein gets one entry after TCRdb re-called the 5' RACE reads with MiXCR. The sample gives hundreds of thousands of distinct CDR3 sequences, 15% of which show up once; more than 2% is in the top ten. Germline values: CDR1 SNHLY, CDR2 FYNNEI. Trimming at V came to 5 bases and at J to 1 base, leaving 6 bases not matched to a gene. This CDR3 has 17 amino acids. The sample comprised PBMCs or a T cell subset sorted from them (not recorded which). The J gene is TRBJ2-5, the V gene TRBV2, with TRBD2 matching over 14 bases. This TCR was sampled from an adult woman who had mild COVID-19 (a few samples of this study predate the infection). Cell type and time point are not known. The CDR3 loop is CASSRGLAGASQETQYF. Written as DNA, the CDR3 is TGTGCCAGCAGTAGGGGACTAGCGGGGGCCTCCCAAGAGACCCAGTACTTC.